This TCR beta chain was recovered during a study of blood T cell repertoires in COVID-19. About the study: The United States, Italy and Spain provided the acute and convalescent COVID-19 samples. The analysed material was cDNA or gDNA that came from T cells, B-cell-depleted T cells, or PBMCs.

In the authors' workflow: Counts of nucleated cells, estimated from reference gene primer amplification, were obtained. Some clones are missing from TCRdb's copy, which holds only in-frame ones; the method was immunoSEQ multiplex PCR. The V and J calls and clone size were taken over from that table, and D and trimming were inferred from the DNA. The sample includes 150,000 or so clones, 75% to 90% seen only once; the top ten take less than 3%. This CDR3 comprises 14 residues. V was cut by 3 bases and J by 3 bases, with 11 bases left in between. The germline CDR1 and CDR2 sequences are KGHSH and LQKENI.

The source of this sequence is a man aged 55 to 70 with active or convalescent COVID-19. This chain connects TRBV18 to TRBJ1-2; D remains ambiguous. The sequenced sample was peripheral blood. The chain's CDR3 is CASSPNREHYGYTF. The CDR3 region has the DNA TGTGCCAGCTCACCGAACAGAGAGCACTATGGCTACACCTTC.